This TCR beta chain is drawn from a study of T cell changes during pregnancy in multiple sclerosis (dated by TCRdb to 2018 to 2020). At the level of the whole study: The study examined how the T cell repertoire changed over the course of pregnancy in women with multiple sclerosis.

The germline V gene (reference sequence) specifies SEHNR as CDR1 and FQNEAQ as CDR2. There are 14 amino acids in the CDR3, from cysteine to phenylalanine inclusive. Left in the record is the CDR3 DNA by itself, 42 bases read in frame from the first base. V is cut back by 4 bases and J by 2 bases, with 5 bases in the junction unmatched. Receptor amplification or capture employed the immunoSEQ multiplex PCR assay. Sourced from immuneACCESS, this table was stored by TCRdb with only in-frame sequences that have V and J called. A share of the clones is absent; for the studies checked, an unresolved V gene accounts for under half, and the remainder has no known explanation. Here the sample has tens of thousands of clones; 88% occur a single time. The ten largest account for over 5% of the sample. Concerning this clone: Its specific antigen is unknown. No much larger clone exists at a distance of one base, and base qualities are not known.

The sample here was CD8+ T cells from peripheral blood mononuclear cells, taken after pregnancy. The receptor was derived from a female donor in good health, enrolled as a control in a pregnancy study. The chain joins TRBV7-9 to TRBJ2-7; 7 central bases correspond to TRBD2. The nucleotide sequence reads TGTGCCAGCAGCTCCCCCGGGACTACCTACGAGCAGTACTTC. Translated, it reads CASSSPGTTYEQYF. Beyond the CDR3, the reference TRBV7-9 and TRBJ2-7 genes provide the residues; the full variable domain reads: DTGVSQNPRHKITKRGQNVTFRCDPISEHNRLYWYRQTLGQGPEFLTYFQNEAQLEKSRLLSDRFSAERPKGSFSTLEIQRTEQGDSAMYLCASSSPGTTYEQYFGPGTRLTVT.